This TCR beta chain stems from a study of T cell changes during pregnancy in multiple sclerosis. The CDR3 runs to 19 residues. CDR1 and CDR2 (germline): KGHSH, LQKENI. Unmatched junction bases numbered 14, after V lost 4 bases and J lost 0 bases. Clones were read by immunoSEQ multiplex PCR, and TCRdb kept only the in-frame ones, dropping some. This repertoire shows around 60,000 clones, around 93% found once; its top ten account for about 1.8%. This specimen consisted of peripheral blood, obtained after pregnancy. The source of this sequence is a female donor with multiple sclerosis, enrolled in a pregnancy study. The chain links TRBV18 to TRBJ2-2, with 7 bases lining up with TRBD1. The CDR3 DNA sequence: TGTGCCAGCTCACTCACGCTCTTACAGGGGTCGGCGAACACCGGGGAGCTGTTTTTT. Its translation is CASSLTLLQGSANTGELFF.